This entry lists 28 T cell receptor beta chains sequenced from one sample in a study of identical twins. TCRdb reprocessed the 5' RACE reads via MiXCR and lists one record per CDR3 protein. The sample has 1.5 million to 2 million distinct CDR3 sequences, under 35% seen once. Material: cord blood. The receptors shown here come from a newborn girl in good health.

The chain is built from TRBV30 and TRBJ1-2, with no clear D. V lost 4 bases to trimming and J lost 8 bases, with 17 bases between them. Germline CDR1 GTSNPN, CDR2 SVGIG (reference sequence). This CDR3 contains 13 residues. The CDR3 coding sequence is TGTGCCTGGACCCCTTCTAGGGTGGGGGGCTACACCTTC. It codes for CAWTPSRVGGYTF.

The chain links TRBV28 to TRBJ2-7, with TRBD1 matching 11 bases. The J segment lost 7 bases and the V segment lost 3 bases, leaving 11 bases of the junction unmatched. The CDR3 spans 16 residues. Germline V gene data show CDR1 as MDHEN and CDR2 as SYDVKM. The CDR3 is CASSLIGQGAHNEQYF. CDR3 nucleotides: TGTGCCAGCAGTTTGATTGGACAGGGGGCCCACAATGAGCAGTACTTC.

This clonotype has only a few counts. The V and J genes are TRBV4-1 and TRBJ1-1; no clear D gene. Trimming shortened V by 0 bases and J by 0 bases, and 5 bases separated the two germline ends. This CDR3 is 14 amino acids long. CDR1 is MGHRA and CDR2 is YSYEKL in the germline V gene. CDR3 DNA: TGCGCCAGCAGCCAAGATTGGCTGAACACTGAAGCTTTCTTT. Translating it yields CASSQDWLNTEAFF.

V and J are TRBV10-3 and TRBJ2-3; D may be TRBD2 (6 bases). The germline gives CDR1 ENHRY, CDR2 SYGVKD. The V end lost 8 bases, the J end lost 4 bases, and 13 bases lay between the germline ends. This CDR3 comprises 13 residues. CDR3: CAICRGKSDTQYF. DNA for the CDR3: TGTGCCATCTGTCGGGGGAAGTCAGATACGCAGTATTTT.

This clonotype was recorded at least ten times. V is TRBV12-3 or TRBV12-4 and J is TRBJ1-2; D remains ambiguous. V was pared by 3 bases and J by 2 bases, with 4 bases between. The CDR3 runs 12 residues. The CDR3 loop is CASSLWNYGYTF. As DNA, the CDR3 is TGTGCCAGCAGTTTGTGGAACTATGGCTACACCTTC.

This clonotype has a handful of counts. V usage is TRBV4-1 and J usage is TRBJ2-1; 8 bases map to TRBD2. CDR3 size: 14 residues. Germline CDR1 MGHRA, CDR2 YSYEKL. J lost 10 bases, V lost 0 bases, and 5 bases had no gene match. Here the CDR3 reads CASSQDQLAEEQFF. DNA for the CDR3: TGCGCCAGCAGCCAAGATCAACTAGCGGAAGAGCAGTTCTTC.

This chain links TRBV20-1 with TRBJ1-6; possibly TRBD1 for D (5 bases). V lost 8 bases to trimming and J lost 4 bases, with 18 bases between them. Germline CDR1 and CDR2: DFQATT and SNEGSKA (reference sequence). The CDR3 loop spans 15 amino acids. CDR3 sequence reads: CSLGVRGRYNSPLHF. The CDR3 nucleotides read TGCAGTCTAGGAGTCCGGGGCAGATATAATTCACCCCTCCACTTT.

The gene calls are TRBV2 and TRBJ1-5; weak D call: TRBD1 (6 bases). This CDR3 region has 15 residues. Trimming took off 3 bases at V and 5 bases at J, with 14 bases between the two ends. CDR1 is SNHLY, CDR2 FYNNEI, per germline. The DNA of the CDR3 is TGTGCCAGCAGTGATTGGAGGGGGGATTATCAGCCCCAGCATTTT. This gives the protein CASSDWRGDYQPQHF. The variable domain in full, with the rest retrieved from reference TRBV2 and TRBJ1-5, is EPEVTQTPSHQVTQMGQEVILRCVPISNHLYFYWYRQILGQKVEFLVSFYNNEISEKSEIFDDQFSVERPDGSNFTLKIRSTKLEDSAMYFCASSDWRGDYQPQHFGDGTRLSIL.

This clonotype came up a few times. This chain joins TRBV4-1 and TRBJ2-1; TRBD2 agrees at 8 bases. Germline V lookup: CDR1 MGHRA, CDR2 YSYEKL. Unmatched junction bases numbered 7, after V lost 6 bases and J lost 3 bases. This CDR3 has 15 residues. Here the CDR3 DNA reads TGCGCCAGCAGAGAGGGACTAGGGGACTACAATGAGCAGTTCTTC. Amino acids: CASREGLGDYNEQFF.

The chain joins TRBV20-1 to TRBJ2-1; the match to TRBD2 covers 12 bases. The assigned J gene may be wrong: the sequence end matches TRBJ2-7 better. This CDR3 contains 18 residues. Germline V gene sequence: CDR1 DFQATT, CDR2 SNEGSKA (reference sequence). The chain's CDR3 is CSARRLAGDLKAYNEQYF. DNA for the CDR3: TGCAGTGCTAGGAGACTAGCGGGGGACCTTAAAGCCTACAATGAGCAGTACTTC.

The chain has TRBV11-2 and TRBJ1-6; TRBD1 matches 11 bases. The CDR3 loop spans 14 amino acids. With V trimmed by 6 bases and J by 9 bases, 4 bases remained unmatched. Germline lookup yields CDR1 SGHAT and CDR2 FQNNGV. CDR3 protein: CASSAGQGVSPLHF. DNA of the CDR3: TGTGCCAGCAGTGCGGGACAGGGGGTTTCACCCCTCCACTTT.

CDR3 amino acids: CASSPSGLGVYNEQFF. CDR3 bases: TGCGCCAGCAGCCCCTCGGGACTAGGAGTCTACAATGAGCAGTTCTTC. The V and J genes are TRBV5-1 and TRBJ2-1; 8 bases fit TRBD2. The CDR3 loop spans 16 amino acids. Germline CDR1 reads SGHRS; CDR2 reads YFSETQ. J was trimmed by 3 bases and V by 4 bases; bases with no gene match: 9.

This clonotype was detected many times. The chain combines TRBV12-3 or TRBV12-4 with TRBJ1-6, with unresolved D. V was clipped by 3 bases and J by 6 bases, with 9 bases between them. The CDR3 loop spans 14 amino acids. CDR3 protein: CASSFPDSNSPLHF. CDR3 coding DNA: TGTGCCAGCAGTTTTCCCGATAGTAATTCACCCCTCCACTTT.

CDR3 protein: CASSSPPPRDSEYGYTF. CDR3 nucleotide sequence: TGTGCCAGCAGCTCACCTCCGCCCCGGGACAGCGAGTATGGCTACACCTTC. V and J are TRBV7-2 and TRBJ1-2; 7 positions agree with TRBD1. The CDR3 loop spans 17 amino acids. V dropped 4 bases and J dropped 5; count of bases not matched to a gene: 16. Per germline, CDR1 SGHTA and CDR2 FQGNSA.

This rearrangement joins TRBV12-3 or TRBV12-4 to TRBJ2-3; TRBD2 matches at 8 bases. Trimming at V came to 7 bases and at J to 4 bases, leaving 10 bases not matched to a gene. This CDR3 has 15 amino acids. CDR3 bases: TGTGCCAGCACCCTTAGCGGGGTTAGCGCAGATACGCAGTATTTT. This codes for CASTLSGVSADTQYF.

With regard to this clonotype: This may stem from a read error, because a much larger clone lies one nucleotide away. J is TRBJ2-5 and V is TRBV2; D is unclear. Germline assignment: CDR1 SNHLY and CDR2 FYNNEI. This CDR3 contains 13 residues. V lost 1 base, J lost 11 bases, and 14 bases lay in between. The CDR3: CASSEEATDEQYF. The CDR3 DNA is TGTGCCAGCAGTGAAGAGGCTACCGATGAGCAGTACTTC.

The CDR3 DNA follows: TGCAGTGCTAGCAGGCTAGCGGGTTCAACCGGGGAGCTGTTTTTT. This translates into CSASRLAGSTGELFF. J is TRBJ2-2 and V is TRBV20-1, with 8 bases aligning to TRBD2. Trimming took 3 bases from V and 5 from J; bases not matched to a gene: 8. The CDR3 runs 15 residues. Germline V gives CDR1 DFQATT, CDR2 SNEGSKA (reference sequence).

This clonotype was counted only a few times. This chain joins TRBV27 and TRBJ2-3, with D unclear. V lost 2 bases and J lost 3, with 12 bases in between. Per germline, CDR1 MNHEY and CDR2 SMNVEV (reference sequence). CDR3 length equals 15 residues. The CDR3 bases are TGTGCCAGCAGTTTAGTTTTTGAGGTTACAGATACGCAGTATTTT. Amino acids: CASSLVFEVTDTQYF.

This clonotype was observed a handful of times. This CDR3 is CSASGVTTDTQYF. The CDR3 coding sequence is TGCAGTGCTAGCGGGGTTACCACAGATACGCAGTATTTT. This chain connects TRBV20-1 to TRBJ2-3; possible D gene TRBD2, 5 bases. The V gene's germline CDR1 is DFQATT and CDR2 SNEGSKA (reference sequence). The V and J ends lost 3 bases and 2 bases respectively, with 9 bases between them. The CDR3 is 13 amino acids.

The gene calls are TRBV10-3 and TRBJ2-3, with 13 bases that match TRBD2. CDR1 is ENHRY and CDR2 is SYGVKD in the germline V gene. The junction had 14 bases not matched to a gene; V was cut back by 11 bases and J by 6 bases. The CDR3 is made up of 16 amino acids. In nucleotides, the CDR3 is TGTGCCGTTAACTCCGGGACTAGCGGGGTTGCGGATACGCAGTATTTT. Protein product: CAVNSGTSGVADTQYF.

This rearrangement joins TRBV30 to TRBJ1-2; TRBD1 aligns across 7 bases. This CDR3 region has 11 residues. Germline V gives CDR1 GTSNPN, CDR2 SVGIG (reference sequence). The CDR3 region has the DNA TGTGCGCGACAGGGCGCCTATGGCTACACCTTC. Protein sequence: CARQGAYGYTF. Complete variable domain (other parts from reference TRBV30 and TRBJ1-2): SQTIHQWPATLVQPVGSPLSLECTVEGTSNPNLYWYRQAAGRGLQLLFYSVGIGQISSEVPQNLSASRPQDRQFILSSKKLLLSDSGFYLCARQGAYGYTFGSGTRLTVV.

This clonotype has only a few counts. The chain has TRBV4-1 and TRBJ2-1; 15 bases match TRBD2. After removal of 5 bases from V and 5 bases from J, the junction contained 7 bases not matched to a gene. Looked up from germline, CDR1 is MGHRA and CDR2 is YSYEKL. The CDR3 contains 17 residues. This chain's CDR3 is CASSTGLAGGRHNEQFF. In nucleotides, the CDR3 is TGCGCCAGCAGCACCGGACTAGCGGGGGGGCGCCACAATGAGCAGTTCTTC.

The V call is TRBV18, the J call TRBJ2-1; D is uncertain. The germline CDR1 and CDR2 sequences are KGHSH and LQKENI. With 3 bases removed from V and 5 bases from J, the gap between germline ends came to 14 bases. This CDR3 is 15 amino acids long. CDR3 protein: CASSPLEVIDNEQFF. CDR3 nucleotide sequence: TGTGCCAGCTCACCTTTAGAAGTTATCGACAATGAGCAGTTCTTC.

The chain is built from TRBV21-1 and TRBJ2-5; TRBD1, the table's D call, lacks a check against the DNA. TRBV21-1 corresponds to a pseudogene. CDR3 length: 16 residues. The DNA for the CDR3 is TGTGCCAGCAGCAAAAAGAAGCCAGGGGAAGGGGAGACCCAGTACTTC. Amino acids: CASSKKKPGEGETQYF.

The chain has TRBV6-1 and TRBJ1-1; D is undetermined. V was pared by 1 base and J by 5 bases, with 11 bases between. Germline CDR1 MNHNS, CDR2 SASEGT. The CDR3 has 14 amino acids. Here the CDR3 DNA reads TGTGCCAGCAGTGAAGGTGGGAGAAGGACTGAAGCTTTCTTT. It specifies CASSEGGRRTEAFF.

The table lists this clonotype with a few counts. The CDR3 nucleotides are TGTGCCAGCAGTTACAAGTCCGGACAGGGGGAAGGCAATGAGCAGTTCTTC. It translates to CASSYKSGQGEGNEQFF. The chain recombines TRBV6-6 with TRBJ2-1; TRBD1 matches at 10 bases. Germline CDR1 and CDR2: MNHNY and SVGAGI (reference sequence). The ends lost 2 bases at V and 6 bases at J; junction bases unmatched: 10. This CDR3 is built from 17 residues.

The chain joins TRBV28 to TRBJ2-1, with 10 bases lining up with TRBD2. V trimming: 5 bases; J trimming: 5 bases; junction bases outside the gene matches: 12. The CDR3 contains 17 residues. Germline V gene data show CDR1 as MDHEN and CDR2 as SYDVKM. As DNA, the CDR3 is TGTGCCAGCAGTCTACAACCCTGGGGACTAGCGAACAATGAGCAGTTCTTC. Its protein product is CASSLQPWGLANNEQFF.

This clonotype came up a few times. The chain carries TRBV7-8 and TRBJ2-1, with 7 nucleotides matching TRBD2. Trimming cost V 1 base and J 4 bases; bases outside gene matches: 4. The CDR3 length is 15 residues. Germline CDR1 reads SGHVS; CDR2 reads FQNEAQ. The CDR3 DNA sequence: TGTGCCAGCAGCTTAGAGGCACTAGCGTACAATGAGCAGTTCTTC. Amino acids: CASSLEALAYNEQFF.